The sequence of this T cell receptor (beta chain) was determined in a study of a mutant IDH1 vaccine in newly diagnosed glioma. Overall study context: Following radiotherapy alone, or alongside temozolomide cycles, vaccination was started after an interval of 4-6 weeks. Patients were pretreated with radiotherapy, temozolomide, or both, mostly both.

Assay: immunoSEQ multiplex PCR; the TCRdb copy retains only in-frame clones and omits some. The sample records approximately 82,000 clones, approximately 85% being singletons. Time point denoted: week 23, last vaccination. It was 300 ug of mutant IDH1 20-mer peptide that made up each vaccine dose, given with topical imiquimod. Astrocytomas found in donors were new, WHO grade 3 or 4, IDH1-mutant and ATRX-lost. This clone occurred once. Its antigen remains unknown. Germline V gene lookup returns CDR1 SGDLS and CDR2 YYNGEE. This CDR3 has 15 amino acids. V lost 3 bases and J lost 4; bases outside the gene matches: 7.

The genes are TRBV9 and TRBJ2-3, with 8 nucleotides matching TRBD2. The source of this sequence is a man aged 25-45 years with glioma. Some clones in this sample may be carry-over from other donors' samples. This specimen consisted of PBMCs, obtained from a glioma patient whose treatment included an IDH1 peptide vaccine. CDR3 in DNA: TGTGCCAGCAGCGACAGCGGGGGATTCGCAGATACGCAGTATTTT. Translation: CASSDSGGFADTQYF.